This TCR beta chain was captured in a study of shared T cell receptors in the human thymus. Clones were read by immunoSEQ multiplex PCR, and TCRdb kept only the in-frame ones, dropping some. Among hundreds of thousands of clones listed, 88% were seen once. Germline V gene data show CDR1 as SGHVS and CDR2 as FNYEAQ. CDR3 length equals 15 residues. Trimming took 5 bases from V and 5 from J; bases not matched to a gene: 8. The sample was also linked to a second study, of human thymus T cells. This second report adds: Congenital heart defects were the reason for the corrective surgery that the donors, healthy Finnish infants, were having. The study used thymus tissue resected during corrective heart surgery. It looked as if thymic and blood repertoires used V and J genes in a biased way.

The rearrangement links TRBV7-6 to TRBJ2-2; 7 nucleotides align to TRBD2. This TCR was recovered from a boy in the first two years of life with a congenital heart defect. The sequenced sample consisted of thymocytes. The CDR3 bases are TGTGCCAGCAGCCCGACACTAGCGCTGACCGGGGAGCTGTTTTTT. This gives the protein CASSPTLALTGELFF.